The next 12 T cell receptor beta chains were all read from a single sample in a study of CD8 T cells in Susac syndrome. The RNA, roughly 0.45 to 1 ug, was put through reverse transcription using random hexamers. TCRdb reanalysed the immunoSEQ multiplex PCR reads using MiXCR and keeps one entry per CDR3 protein. The sample lists approximately 180,000 distinct CDR3 sequences; 75% to 95% were seen once. The sequenced sample consisted of CD4+ T cells from PBMCs. The receptors originated from a human donor with Susac syndrome.

This clonotype was detected only once. The chain recombines TRBV12-3 or TRBV12-4 with TRBJ1-5; D is unclear. The ends were cut back, 6 bases at V and 4 bases at J, with 10 bases in the middle. This CDR3 region has 13 residues. The CDR3 DNA reads TGTGCCAGCAGCCCCGAGCGTAATCAGCCCCAGCATTTT. Amino acid sequence: CASSPERNQPQHF.

CDR3 nucleotides: TGTGCCAGCAGTTTACCTCCGGGACGGGGGAACACTGAAGCTTTCTTT. Protein sequence: CASSLPPGRGNTEAFF. The V call is TRBV12-3 or TRBV12-4, the J call TRBJ1-1, with D perhaps matching TRBD1 (5 bases). Trimming removed 2 bases from V and 1 base from J, with 14 bases in between. This CDR3 has 16 residues.

The chain recombines TRBV20-1 with TRBJ1-1, with 7 bases aligning to TRBD1. Germline CDR1 is DFQATT and CDR2 is SNEGSKA (reference sequence). CDR3 length: 14 amino acids. The junction had 11 bases not matched to a gene; V was cut back by 5 bases and J by 5 bases. The CDR3 reads CSAPTTGKRTEAFF. The CDR3 bases are TGCAGTGCTCCCACGACAGGGAAGAGAACTGAAGCTTTCTTT.

V gene TRBV5-1 combines with J gene TRBJ2-5; 8 nucleotides line up with TRBD2. The CDR3 sequence is 16 residues long. Germline CDR1 reads SGHRS; CDR2 reads YFSETQ. Unmatched junction bases numbered 14, after V lost 6 bases and J lost 4 bases. CDR3 DNA sequence: TGCGCCAGCAAAGAGCTGGACGGGGGGGGAGGAGAGACCCAGTACTTC. Amino acids: CASKELDGGGGETQYF.

The rearrangement uses TRBV7-9 and TRBJ2-7, with 9 bases aligning to TRBD1. The V gene end was trimmed by 3 bases and the J gene end by 2 bases; junction bases not matched to a gene: 2. This CDR3 contains 14 residues. Germline V gene sequence: CDR1 SEHNR, CDR2 FQNEAQ (reference sequence). CDR3: CASSFRDRAYEQYF. CDR3 sequence (DNA): TGTGCCAGCAGCTTCCGGGACAGGGCCTACGAGCAGTACTTC. Variable domain in full (rest from reference TRBV7-9 and TRBJ2-7): DTGVSQNPRHKITKRGQNVTFRCDPISEHNRLYWYRQTLGQGPEFLTYFQNEAQLEKSRLLSDRFSAERPKGSFSTLEIQRTEQGDSAMYLCASSFRDRAYEQYFGPGTRLTVT.

The genes are TRBV27 and TRBJ1-5; 9 nucleotides agree with TRBD1. The CDR3 totals 14 residues. The V segment lost 8 bases and the J segment 2 bases; nucleotides outside the gene matches: 4. Germline loops: CDR1 MNHEY, CDR2 SMNVEV (reference sequence). CDR3 amino acids: CASRDRERNQPQHF. CDR3 nucleotide sequence: TGTGCCAGCCGGGACAGGGAGCGCAATCAGCCCCAGCATTTT.

The chain carries TRBV19 and TRBJ1-2; D remains ambiguous. Germline assignment: CDR1 LNHDA and CDR2 SQIVND (reference sequence). The CDR3 is 14 amino acids. Trimming removed 3 bases at V and 1 base at J, with 9 bases between. CDR3 nucleotides: TGTGCCAGTAGTATTGGTGGCCTTAACTATGGCTACACCTTC. Translated, it gives CASSIGGLNYGYTF.

This rearrangement joins TRBV10-3 to TRBJ2-3; a weak D match, TRBD2 (6 bases). The CDR3 totals 14 residues. Germline V gene sequence: CDR1 ENHRY, CDR2 SYGVKD. The V end was cut by 5 bases, the J end by 2 bases, with 11 bases between. The CDR3 region has the DNA TGTGCCATCAGTCGGGGCGGGGACACAGATACGCAGTATTTT. Encoded protein: CAISRGGDTDTQYF.

The chain uses TRBV20-1 and TRBJ1-1; D is perhaps TRBD1 (5 bases). V was trimmed by 1 base and J by 1 base, leaving 7 bases between them. The CDR3 extends over 13 amino acids. CDR1 is DFQATT and CDR2 is SNEGSKA in the germline V gene (reference sequence). This CDR3 reads CSARGGRNTEAFF. The CDR3 nucleotides read TGCAGTGCTAGAGGGGGCCGGAACACTGAAGCTTTCTTT.

The V call is TRBV10-3, the J call TRBJ1-5, with no clear D. The CDR3 runs 15 residues. V dropped 0 bases and J dropped 3 bases, with 9 bases sitting between them. The germline gives CDR1 ENHRY, CDR2 SYGVKD. CDR3 residues: CAISESGGHNQPQHF. The CDR3 DNA follows: TGTGCCATCAGTGAGTCGGGCGGCCACAATCAGCCCCAGCATTTT.

This chain's CDR3 is CASSEAERTEAFF. CDR3 bases: TGCGCCAGCAGCGAGGCCGAACGTACTGAAGCTTTCTTT. This chain joins TRBV5-1 and TRBJ1-1; no firm D call. This CDR3 region has 13 residues. Trimming shortened V by 4 bases and J by 5 bases, and 12 bases separated the two germline ends. From germline, CDR1 is SGHRS and CDR2 YFSETQ.

The V gene is TRBV30, the J gene TRBJ1-2; D might be TRBD1 (5 bases). Trimming pared 3 bases from V and 2 bases from J, leaving 13 bases between. Looked up from germline, CDR1 is GTSNPN and CDR2 is SVGIG (reference sequence). CDR3 length: 14 residues. The DNA of the CDR3 is TGTGCCTGGAGGGGCCAGGGCCTCAACTATGGCTACACCTTC. It is translated as CAWRGQGLNYGYTF.